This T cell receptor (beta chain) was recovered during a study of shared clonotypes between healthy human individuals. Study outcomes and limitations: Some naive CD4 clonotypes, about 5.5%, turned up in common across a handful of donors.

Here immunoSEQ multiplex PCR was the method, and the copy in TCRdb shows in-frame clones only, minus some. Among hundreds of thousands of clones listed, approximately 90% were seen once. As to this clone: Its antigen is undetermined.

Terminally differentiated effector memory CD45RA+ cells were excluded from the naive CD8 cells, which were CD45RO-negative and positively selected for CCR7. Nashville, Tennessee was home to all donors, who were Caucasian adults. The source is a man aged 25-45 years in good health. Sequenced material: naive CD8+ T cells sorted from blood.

The CDR3 nucleotides are TGTGCCAGCAGTTACTCGCCTAGCGGGGTTTACAATGAGCAGTTCTTC. It specifies CASSYSPSGVYNEQFF. The V and J genes are TRBV6-5 and TRBJ2-1; TRBD2 matches at 9 bases. This CDR3 is built from 16 residues. In germline, CDR1 is MNHEY, CDR2 SVGAGI. The trim removed 0 bases at V and 4 bases at J, leaving 4 bases unmatched.